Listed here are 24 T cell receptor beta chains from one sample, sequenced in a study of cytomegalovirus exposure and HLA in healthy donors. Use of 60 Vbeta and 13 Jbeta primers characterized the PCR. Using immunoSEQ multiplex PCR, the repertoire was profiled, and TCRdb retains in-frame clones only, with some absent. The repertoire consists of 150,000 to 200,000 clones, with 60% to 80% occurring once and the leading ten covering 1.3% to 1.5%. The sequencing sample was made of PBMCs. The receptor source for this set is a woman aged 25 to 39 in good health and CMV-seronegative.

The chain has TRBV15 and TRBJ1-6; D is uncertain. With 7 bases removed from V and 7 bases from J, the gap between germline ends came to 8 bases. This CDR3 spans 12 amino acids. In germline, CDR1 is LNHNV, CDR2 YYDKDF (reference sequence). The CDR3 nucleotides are TGTGCCACCACTAGAGGGAATTCACCCCTCCACTTT. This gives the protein CATTRGNSPLHF.

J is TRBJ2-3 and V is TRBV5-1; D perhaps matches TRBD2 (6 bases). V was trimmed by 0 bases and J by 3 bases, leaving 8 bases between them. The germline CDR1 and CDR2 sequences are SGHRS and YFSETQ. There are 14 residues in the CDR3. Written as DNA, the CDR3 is TGCGCCAGCAGCTTGGGGCTAGCGACAGATACGCAGTATTTT. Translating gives CASSLGLATDTQYF. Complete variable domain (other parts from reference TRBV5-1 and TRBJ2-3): KAGVTQTPRYLIKTRGQQVTLSCSPISGHRSVSWYQQTPGQGLQFLFEYFSETQRNKGNFPGRFSGRQFSNSRSEMNVSTLELGDSALYLCASSLGLATDTQYFGPGTRLTVL.

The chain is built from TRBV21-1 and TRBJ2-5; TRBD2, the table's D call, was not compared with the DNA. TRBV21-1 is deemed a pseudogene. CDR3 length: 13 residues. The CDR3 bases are TGTGCCAGCAGGAAGGGACTACAAGAGACCCAGTACTTC. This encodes CASRKGLQETQYF.

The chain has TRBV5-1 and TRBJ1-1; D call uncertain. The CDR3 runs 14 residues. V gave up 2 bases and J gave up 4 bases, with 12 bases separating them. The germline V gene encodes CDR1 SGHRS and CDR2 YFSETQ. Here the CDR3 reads CASSFEGLVTEAFF. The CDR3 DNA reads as TGCGCCAGCAGCTTTGAGGGCCTGGTCACTGAAGCTTTCTTT.

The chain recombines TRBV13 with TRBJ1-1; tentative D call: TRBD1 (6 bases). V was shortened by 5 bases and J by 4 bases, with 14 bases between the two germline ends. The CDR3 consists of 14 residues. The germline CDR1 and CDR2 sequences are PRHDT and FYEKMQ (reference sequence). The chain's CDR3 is CASSRTGTSTEAFF. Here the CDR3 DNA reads TGTGCCAGCAGCCGTACAGGGACGAGCACTGAAGCTTTCTTT.

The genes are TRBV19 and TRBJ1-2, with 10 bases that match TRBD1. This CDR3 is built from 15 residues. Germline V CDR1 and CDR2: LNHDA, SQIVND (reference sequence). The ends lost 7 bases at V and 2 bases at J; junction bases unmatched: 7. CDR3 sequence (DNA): TGTGCCAGTAAGGGACAGGGGATAGTAAACTATGGCTACACCTTC. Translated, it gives CASKGQGIVNYGYTF.

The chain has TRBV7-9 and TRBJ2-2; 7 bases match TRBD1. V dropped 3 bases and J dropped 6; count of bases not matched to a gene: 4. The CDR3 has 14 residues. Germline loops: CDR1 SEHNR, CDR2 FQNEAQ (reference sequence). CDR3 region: CASSFGQASGELFF. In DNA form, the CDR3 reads TGTGCCAGCAGCTTCGGACAGGCCTCCGGGGAGCTGTTTTTT.

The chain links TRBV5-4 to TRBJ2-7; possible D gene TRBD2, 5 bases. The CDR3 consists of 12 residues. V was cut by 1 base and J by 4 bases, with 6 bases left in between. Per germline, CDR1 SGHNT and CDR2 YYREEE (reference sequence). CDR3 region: CASSLRGYEQYF. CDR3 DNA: TGTGCCAGCAGCTTGCGCGGGTACGAGCAGTACTTC.

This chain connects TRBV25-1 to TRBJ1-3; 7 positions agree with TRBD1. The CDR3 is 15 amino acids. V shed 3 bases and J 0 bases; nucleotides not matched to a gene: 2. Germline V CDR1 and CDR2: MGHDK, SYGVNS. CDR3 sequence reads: CASSEGQNSGNTIYF. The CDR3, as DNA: TGTGCCAGCAGTGAGGGACAGAACTCTGGAAACACCATATATTTT.

CDR3 bases: TGTGCCGTCCGCGGACAGTTATACTCCACTGAAGCTTTCTTT. Translated: CAVRGQLYSTEAFF. The chain uses TRBV6-1 and TRBJ1-1, with D possibly being TRBD1 (6 bases). V lost 11 bases to trimming and J lost 4 bases, with 20 bases between them. Germline-derived CDR1 and CDR2 are MNHNS and SASEGT. CDR3 length: 14 amino acids.

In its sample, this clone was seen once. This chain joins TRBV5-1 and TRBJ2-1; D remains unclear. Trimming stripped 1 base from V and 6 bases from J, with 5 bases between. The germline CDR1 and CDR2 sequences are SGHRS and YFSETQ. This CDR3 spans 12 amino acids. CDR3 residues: CASSLWLNEQFF. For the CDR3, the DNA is TGCGCCAGCAGCTTGTGGCTCAATGAGCAGTTCTTC.

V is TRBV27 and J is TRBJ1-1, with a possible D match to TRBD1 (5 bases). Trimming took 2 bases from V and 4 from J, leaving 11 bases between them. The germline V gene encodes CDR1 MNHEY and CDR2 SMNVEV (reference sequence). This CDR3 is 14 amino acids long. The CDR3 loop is CASSLGGLGTEAFF. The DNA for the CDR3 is TGTGCCAGCAGTTTAGGGGGACTGGGCACTGAAGCTTTCTTT.

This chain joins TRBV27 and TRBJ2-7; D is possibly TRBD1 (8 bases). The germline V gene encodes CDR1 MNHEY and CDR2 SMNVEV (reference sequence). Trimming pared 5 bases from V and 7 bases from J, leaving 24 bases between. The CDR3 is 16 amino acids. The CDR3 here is CASSPRGTGGEGEQYF. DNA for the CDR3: TGTGCCAGCAGTCCACGGGGAACAGGGGGGGAAGGAGAGCAGTACTTC.

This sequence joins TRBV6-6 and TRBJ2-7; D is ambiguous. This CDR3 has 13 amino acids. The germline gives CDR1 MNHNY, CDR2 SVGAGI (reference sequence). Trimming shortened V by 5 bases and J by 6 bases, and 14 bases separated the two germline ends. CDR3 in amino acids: CASSINSRGEQYF. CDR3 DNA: TGTGCCAGCAGTATCAATTCTAGAGGCGAGCAGTACTTC.

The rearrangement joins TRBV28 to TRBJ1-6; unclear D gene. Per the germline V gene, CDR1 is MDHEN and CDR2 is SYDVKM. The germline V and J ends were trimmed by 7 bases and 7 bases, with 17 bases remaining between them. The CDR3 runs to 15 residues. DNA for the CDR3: TGTGCCAGCAACGAATATGCGAGGGAAAATTCACCCCTCCACTTT. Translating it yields CASNEYARENSPLHF.

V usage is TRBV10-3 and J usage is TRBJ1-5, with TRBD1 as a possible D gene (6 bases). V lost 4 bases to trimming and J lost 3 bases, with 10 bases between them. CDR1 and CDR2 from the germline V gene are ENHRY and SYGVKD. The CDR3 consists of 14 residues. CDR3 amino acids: CAISGGQYNQPQHF. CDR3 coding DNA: TGTGCCATCAGTGGAGGACAGTACAATCAGCCCCAGCATTTT.

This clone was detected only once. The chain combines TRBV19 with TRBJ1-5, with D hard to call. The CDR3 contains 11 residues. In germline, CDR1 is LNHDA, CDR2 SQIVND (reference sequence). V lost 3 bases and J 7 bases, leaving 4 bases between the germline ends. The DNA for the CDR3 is TGTGCCAGTAGTATCCGGCAGCCCCAGCATTTT. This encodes CASSIRQPQHF.

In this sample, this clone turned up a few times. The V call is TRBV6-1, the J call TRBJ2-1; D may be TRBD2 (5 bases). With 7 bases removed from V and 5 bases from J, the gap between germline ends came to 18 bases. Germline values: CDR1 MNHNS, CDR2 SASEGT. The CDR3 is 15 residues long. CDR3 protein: CASTGPGMRHNEQFF. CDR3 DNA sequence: TGTGCCAGCACCGGTCCGGGGATGAGGCACAATGAGCAGTTCTTC.

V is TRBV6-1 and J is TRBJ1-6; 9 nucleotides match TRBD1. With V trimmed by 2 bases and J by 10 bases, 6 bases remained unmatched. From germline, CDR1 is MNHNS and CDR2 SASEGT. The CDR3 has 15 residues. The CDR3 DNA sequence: TGTGCCAGCAGTGAAAGGGACAGGGTGGGATCACCCCTCCACTTT. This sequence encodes CASSERDRVGSPLHF.

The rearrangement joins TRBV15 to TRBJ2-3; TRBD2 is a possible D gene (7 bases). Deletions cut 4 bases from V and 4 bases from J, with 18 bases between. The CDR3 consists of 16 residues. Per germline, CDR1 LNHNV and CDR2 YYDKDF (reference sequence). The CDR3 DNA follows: TGTGCCACCAGCACCCCCCCGGGGGGCAGGGCAGATACGCAGTATTTT. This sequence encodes CATSTPPGGRADTQYF.

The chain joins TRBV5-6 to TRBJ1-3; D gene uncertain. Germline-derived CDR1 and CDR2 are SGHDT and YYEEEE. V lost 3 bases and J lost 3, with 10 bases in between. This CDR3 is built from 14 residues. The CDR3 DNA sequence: TGTGCCAGCAGCTCGCCGGTCAATGGAAACACCATATATTTT. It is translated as CASSSPVNGNTIYF.

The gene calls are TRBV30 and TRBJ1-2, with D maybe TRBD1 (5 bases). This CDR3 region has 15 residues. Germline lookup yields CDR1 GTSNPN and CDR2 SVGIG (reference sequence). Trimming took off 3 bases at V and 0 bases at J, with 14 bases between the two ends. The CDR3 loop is CAWSRDRETNYGYTF. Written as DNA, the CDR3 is TGTGCCTGGAGCCGCGACAGAGAGACTAACTATGGCTACACCTTC.

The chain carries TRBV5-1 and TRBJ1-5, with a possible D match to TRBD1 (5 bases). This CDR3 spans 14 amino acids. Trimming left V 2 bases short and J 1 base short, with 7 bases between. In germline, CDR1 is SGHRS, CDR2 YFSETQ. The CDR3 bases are TGCGCCAGCAGCTTCGGGGGGAGCAATCAGCCCCAGCATTTT. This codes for CASSFGGSNQPQHF.

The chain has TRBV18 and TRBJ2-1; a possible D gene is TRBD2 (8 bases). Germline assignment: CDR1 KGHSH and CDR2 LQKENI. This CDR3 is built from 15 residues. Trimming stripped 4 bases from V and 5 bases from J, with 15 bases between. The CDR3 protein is CASSLAGQRNNEQFF. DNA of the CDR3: TGTGCCAGCTCACTAGCGGGACAGAGGAACAATGAGCAGTTCTTC. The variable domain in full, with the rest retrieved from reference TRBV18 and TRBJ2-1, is NAGVMQNPRHLVRRRGQEARLRCSPMKGHSHVYWYRQLPEEGLKFMVYLQKENIIDESGMPKERFSAEFPKEGPSILRIQQVVRGDSAAYFCASSLAGQRNNEQFFGPGTRLTVL.